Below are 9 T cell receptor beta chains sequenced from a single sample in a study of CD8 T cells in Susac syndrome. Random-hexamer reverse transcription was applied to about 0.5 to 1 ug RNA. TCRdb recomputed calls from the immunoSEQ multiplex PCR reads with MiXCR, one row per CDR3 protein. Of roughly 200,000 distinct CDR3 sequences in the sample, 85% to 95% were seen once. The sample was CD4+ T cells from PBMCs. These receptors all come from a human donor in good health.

This CDR3 is CASSSVQASYEQYF. The CDR3, as DNA: TGCGCCAGCAGCTCGGTCCAGGCCTCCTACGAGCAGTACTTC. The chain couples TRBV5-1 to TRBJ2-7; D not certain. The CDR3 length is 14 residues. Germline loops: CDR1 SGHRS, CDR2 YFSETQ. V was pared by 3 bases and J by 0 bases, with 10 bases between.

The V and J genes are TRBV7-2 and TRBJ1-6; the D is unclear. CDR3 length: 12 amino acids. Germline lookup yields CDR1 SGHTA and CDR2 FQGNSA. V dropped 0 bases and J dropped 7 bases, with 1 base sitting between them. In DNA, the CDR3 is TGTGCCAGCAGCTTAGCCAATTCACCCCTCCACTTT. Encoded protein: CASSLANSPLHF.

The CDR3 nucleotides are TGCAGCGTTGGGACGGTGGTGAACACCGGGGAGCTGTTTTTT. It translates to CSVGTVVNTGELFF. The genes are TRBV29-1 and TRBJ2-2, with unresolved D. The V gene lost 4 bases and the J gene lost 1 base, with 10 bases spanning the gap. Germline values: CDR1 SQVTM, CDR2 ANQGSEA. The CDR3 consists of 14 residues.

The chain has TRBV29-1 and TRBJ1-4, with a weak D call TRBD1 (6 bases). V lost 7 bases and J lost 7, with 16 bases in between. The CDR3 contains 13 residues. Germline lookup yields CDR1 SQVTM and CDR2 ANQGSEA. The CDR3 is CSGIQGWGEKLFF. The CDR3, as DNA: TGCAGCGGAATTCAGGGGTGGGGTGAAAAACTGTTTTTT.

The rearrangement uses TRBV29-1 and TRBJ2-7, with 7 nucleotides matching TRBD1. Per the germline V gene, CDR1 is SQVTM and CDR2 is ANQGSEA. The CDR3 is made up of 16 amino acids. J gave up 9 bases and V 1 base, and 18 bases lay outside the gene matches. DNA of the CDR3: TGCAGCGTTGAAGGGTATGAGGGACAGTCCCTACGTGGGCAGTACTTC. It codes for CSVEGYEGQSLRGQYF.

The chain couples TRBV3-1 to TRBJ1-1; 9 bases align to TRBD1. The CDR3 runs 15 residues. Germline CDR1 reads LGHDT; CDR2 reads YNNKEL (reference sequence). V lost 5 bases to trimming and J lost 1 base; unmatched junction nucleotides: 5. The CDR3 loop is CASSNAGQGNTEAFF. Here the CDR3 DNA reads TGTGCCAGCAGCAATGCGGGACAGGGGAACACTGAAGCTTTCTTT.

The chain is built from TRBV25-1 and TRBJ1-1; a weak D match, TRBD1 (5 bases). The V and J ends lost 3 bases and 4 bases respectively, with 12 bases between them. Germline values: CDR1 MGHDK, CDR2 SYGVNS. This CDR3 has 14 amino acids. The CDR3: CASSEVGASTEAFF. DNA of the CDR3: TGTGCCAGCAGTGAGGTAGGGGCGAGCACTGAAGCTTTCTTT. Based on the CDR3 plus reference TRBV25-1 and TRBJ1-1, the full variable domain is EADIYQTPRYLVIGTGKKITLECSQTMGHDKMYWYQQDPGMELHLIHYSYGVNSTEKGDLSSESTVSRIRTEHFPLTLESARPSHTSQYLCASSEVGASTEAFFGQGTRLTVV.

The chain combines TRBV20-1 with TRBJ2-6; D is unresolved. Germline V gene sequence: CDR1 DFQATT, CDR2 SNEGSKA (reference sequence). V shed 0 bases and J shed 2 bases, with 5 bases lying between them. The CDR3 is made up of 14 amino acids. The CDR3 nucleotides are TGCAGTGCTAGAGATGGGGCTGGGGCCAACGTCCTGACTTTC. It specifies CSARDGAGANVLTF.

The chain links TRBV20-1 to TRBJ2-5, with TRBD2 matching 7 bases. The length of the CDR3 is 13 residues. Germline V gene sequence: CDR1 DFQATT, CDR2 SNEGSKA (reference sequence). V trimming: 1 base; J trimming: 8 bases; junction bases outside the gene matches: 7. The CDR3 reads CSARAGRGDTQYF. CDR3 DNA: TGCAGTGCTAGAGCAGGTCGGGGGGATACCCAGTACTTC.